These T cell receptor beta chains were read from a single sample in a study of shared clonotypes between healthy human individuals. The method was immunoSEQ multiplex PCR; TCRdb's version includes in-frame clones alone and lacks a portion of them. There are some 500,000 clones in the sample; roughly 95% occur only once, and about 0.06% lies in the top ten. Sample: naive CD4+ T cells sorted from blood. Source of these receptors: a woman between 25 and 40 years old in good health. The CDR3 runs from the conserved cysteine through the conserved F or W. D genes are given only for firm matches.

d_gene	j_gene	v_gene	CDR3aa
-	TRBJ1-1	TRBV5-8	CASSFQQGNTEAFF
TRBD2	TRBJ2-1	TRBV10-1	CASSESVVPSGSNSEQFF
-	TRBJ1-1	TRBV5-1	CASQLGPDGTEAFF
TRBD2	TRBJ2-1	TRBV19	CASSPTSGRPDEQFF
-	TRBJ2-7	TRBV6-6	CASSYGGTSSYEQYF
-	TRBJ2-1	TRBV19	CASSSRGLTPEQFF
-	TRBJ2-1	TRBV5-1	CASSLRSGRTMGDEQFF
-	TRBJ1-1	TRBV5-1	CASSLEGSTEAFF
-	TRBJ2-7	TRBV5-1	CASSSGLADEQYF
TRBD1	TRBJ1-2	TRBV18	CASSPRTGDGYTF
TRBD1	TRBJ1-2	TRBV19	CASSIRTGYGDYGYTF
TRBD2	TRBJ2-1	TRBV10-1	CASSDEGLAGSIGEYNEQFF
-	TRBJ1-5	TRBV19	CASSIEEGGNSNQPQHF
TRBD1	TRBJ2-2	TRBV7-9	CASSFIRFMTGVTGELFF
TRBD1	TRBJ1-4	TRBV28	CASSLLGIGTGATNEKLFF
TRBD1	TRBJ1-2	TRBV28	CASSKDRGSEGYTF
-	TRBJ1-5	TRBV2	CASSGTGNQPQHF
-	TRBJ1-5	TRBV28	CASSLGPSNQPQHF
-	TRBJ1-1	TRBV19	CASSLFGTTEAFF
TRBD1	TRBJ1-1	TRBV18	CASSPPGGTEAFF
TRBD2	TRBJ2-1	TRBV2	CASSIGTSGAYNEQFF
TRBD2	TRBJ2-7	TRBV11-2	CASSLVSVKRGEQYF
TRBD1	TRBJ2-7	TRBV28	CASSLEQGTYEQYF
TRBD2	TRBJ2-2	TRBV28	CASSLQARIAGVAGELFF
TRBD1	TRBJ1-1	TRBV5-1	CASSPGQINTEAFF
TRBD2	TRBJ2-1	TRBV28	CASDIGGITSAYNEQFF
-	TRBJ2-7	TRBV5-4	CASSPRLDTYEQYF
-	TRBJ2-7	TRBV4-2	CASSPEGGPAYEQYF